In this sample, the clone carrying this TCR beta chain turned up a few times. What it binds is not known. This sample stems from a study of T cells after yellow fever vaccination. The study, taken as a whole, reports: Shared CD4/CD8 clonotypes were a small share, likely from convergent recombination. Post-booster repertoires contained most primary-vaccination clones again (roughly 95% CD4, 85% to 90% CD8).

In germline, CDR1 is SGHTA, CDR2 FQGNSA. The CDR3 length is 13 residues. Trimming pared 3 bases from V and 5 bases from J, leaving 10 bases between. Universal primer sites and UMIs were introduced during 5'RACE template-switching synthesis of TCR cDNA. TCRdb redid the calling of the 5' RACE reads with MiXCR, one entry per CDR3 protein. This table holds around 300,000 distinct CDR3 sequences, about 4% found once. The receptor was isolated from a man younger than 30 who received the YFV17D yellow fever vaccine. V is TRBV7-2 and J is TRBJ1-1, with D tentatively TRBD1 (6 bases). Sequenced material: PBMCs, taken 5 days after the yellow fever booster vaccination. The CDR3, as DNA: TGTGCCAGCAGCTTCCTAAGGGGGACTGAAGCTTTCTTT. It encodes CASSFLRGTEAFF. The complete variable domain, with remaining parts taken from reference TRBV7-2 and TRBJ1-1, reads GAGVSQSPSNKVTEKGKDVELRCDPISGHTALYWYRQSLGQGLEFLIYFQGNSAPDKSGLPSDRFSAERTGGSVSTLTIQRTQQEDSAVYLCASSFLRGTEAFFGQGTRLTVV.